This T cell receptor beta chain was found in a study of blood T cell repertoires in COVID-19. CDR1 and CDR2 (germline): KGHSH, LQKENI. This CDR3 is built from 16 residues. Deletions cut 5 bases from V and 8 bases from J, with 24 bases between. Assay: immunoSEQ multiplex PCR; the TCRdb copy retains only in-frame clones and omits some. The table includes approximately 110,000 clones, 86% detected once. Points on this clone: This CDR3 is also generated by other DNA sequences in the sample.

V gene TRBV18 combines with J gene TRBJ1-2, with D maybe TRBD1 (5 bases). This clonotype was sampled from a human donor in a cohort sampled during active COVID-19. Sequencing was carried out using peripheral blood. The DNA of the CDR3 is TGTGCCAGCTCAGCTCTCGAGAACAGCGGTCGGGGGGGCTACACCTTC. Its protein is CASSALENSGRGGYTF.